The rows below give T cell receptor beta chains drawn from one sample of a study of cytomegalovirus exposure and HLA in healthy donors. The table came from immunoSEQ multiplex PCR; TCRdb's copy has only in-frame clones and leaves some out. The data hold 95,000 to 100,000 clones, with around four fifths observed a single time. The specimen sequenced was PBMCs. These receptors were collected from a man between 40 and 49 years old in good health and CMV-seronegative. The CDR3 runs from the conserved cysteine through the conserved F or W. D genes are given only for firm matches. Expanded clones are given a class, and other clones once, few, many or no size at all.

size,J,D,V,CDR3,DNA
-,TRBJ1-5,-,TRBV18,CASSPPSGRSQHF,TGTGCCAGCTCACCACCGAGCGGACGATCCCAGCATTTT
-,TRBJ1-1,-,TRBV5-4,CASSVGANTEAFF,TGTGCCAGCAGCGTGGGGGCGAACACTGAAGCTTTCTTT
-,TRBJ1-5,-,TRBV10-3,CAISDFGTGQFNQPQHF,TGTGCCATCAGTGATTTTGGAACAGGGCAATTTAATCAGCCCCAGCATTTT
-,TRBJ2-7,TRBD2,TRBV7-2,CASSPLAGGFYEQYF,TGTGCCAGTAGCCCGTTAGCGGGAGGGTTCTACGAGCAGTACTTC
once,TRBJ1-5,TRBD1,TRBV2,CASHSNRGYQPQHF,TGTGCCAGCCACTCGAACAGGGGTTATCAGCCCCAGCATTTT
-,TRBJ1-2,-,TRBV4-3,CASSQDGFRKINYGYTF,TGCGCCAGCAGCCAAGATGGTTTTAGAAAGATTAACTATGGCTACACCTTC
-,TRBJ2-7,TRBD1,TRBV7-9,CASSPRDRVYEQYF,TGTGCCAGCAGCCCCCGGGACAGGGTGTACGAGCAGTACTTC
-,TRBJ2-7,TRBD2,TRBV7-2,CASTSGVGRPGSYEQYF,TGTGCCAGCACCAGCGGGGTTGGCCGACCGGGGTCCTACGAGCAGTACTTC
once,TRBJ2-2,-,TRBV5-4,CASSLGGTNTGELFF,TGTGCCAGCAGCTTGGGAGGAACTAACACCGGGGAGCTGTTTTTT
-,TRBJ1-5,-,TRBV28,CASSLWRGGAGPQHF,TGTGCCAGCAGTTTATGGAGGGGGGGGGCCGGCCCCCAGCATTTT
-,TRBJ1-6,TRBD1,TRBV5-5,CASSLIPRDRGSPLHF,TGTGCCAGCAGCTTGATACCCCGGGACAGGGGTTCACCCCTCCACTTT
-,TRBJ2-3,-,TRBV11-3,CASSPISSTDTQYF,TGTGCCAGCAGCCCCATTAGTAGCACAGATACGCAGTATTTT
-,TRBJ2-5,TRBD1,TRBV15,CATSRDRGSETQYF,TGTGCCACCAGCAGGGACAGGGGTTCGGAGACCCAGTACTTC
-,TRBJ2-3,-,TRBV7-9,CSSRRLTDTQYF,TGTTCCAGCAGGCGCCTAACAGATACGCAGTATTTT
-,TRBJ1-1,-,TRBV4-1,CASTLRQNTEAFF,TGCGCCAGCACCCTCCGACAGAACACTGAGGCTTTCTTT
once,TRBJ1-5,-,TRBV14,CASSRGGAGTQPQHF,TGTGCCAGCAGCCGAGGGGGGGCTGGTACTCAGCCCCAGCATTTT
-,TRBJ2-1,-,TRBV6-5,CASSAGLDNEQFF,TGTGCCAGCAGTGCGGGATTGGACAATGAGCAGTTCTTC
-,TRBJ2-5,-,TRBV19,CASSKAADYKETQYF,TGTGCCAGTAGTAAGGCGGCAGACTACAAGGAGACCCAGTACTTC
once,TRBJ2-2,TRBD2,TRBV29-1,CSVDGGEGAGELFF,TGCAGCGTTGACGGCGGGGAGGGCGCCGGGGAGCTGTTTTTT
-,TRBJ1-4,-,TRBV2,CASRLTGTPNEKLFF,TGTGCCAGCAGACTTACCGGGACACCTAATGAAAAACTGTTTTTT
-,TRBJ2-5,-,TRBV5-8,CASSLGGVGQETQYF,TGTGCCAGCAGCTTGGGGGGAGTAGGCCAAGAGACCCAGTACTTC
-,TRBJ2-3,TRBD2,TRBV7-9,CAATSGGSYSTDTQYF,TGTGCCGCCACTAGCGGGGGTAGTTACAGCACAGATACGCAGTATTTT
-,TRBJ2-6,TRBD1,TRBV2,CAIRQGAGANVLTF,TGTGCCATCAGACAGGGTGCGGGGGCCAACGTCCTGACTTTC
once,TRBJ2-1,-,TRBV4-3,CASSQETGDQGWEQFF,TGCGCCAGCAGCCAAGAGACAGGTGACCAGGGATGGGAGCAGTTCTTC
-,TRBJ2-1,TRBD2,TRBV6-5,CASRIAGVYNEQFF,TGTGCCAGCAGAATAGCGGGGGTCTACAATGAGCAGTTCTTC
once,TRBJ1-5,TRBD1,TRBV7-8,CASSLVGGQGGQPQHF,TGTGCCAGCAGCTTAGTGGGCGGACAGGGGGGTCAGCCCCAGCATTTT
-,TRBJ1-2,-,TRBV7-9,CASSEDRPYGYTF,TGTGCCAGCAGCGAAGACAGACCTTATGGCTACACCTTC
-,TRBJ2-2,-,TRBV6-6,CASSYSRVGSGELFF,TGTGCCAGCAGTTACTCTCGGGTTGGGTCCGGGGAGCTGTTTTTT
-,TRBJ2-3,-,TRBV7-2,CASSSERNTDTQYF,TGTGCCAGCAGCTCGGAGAGGAACACAGATACGCAGTATTTT
-,TRBJ2-7,-,TRBV6-1,CASSLLAKTLEQYF,TGTGCCAGCAGCCTTCTAGCGAAAACCCTCGAGCAGTACTTC
-,TRBJ1-2,-,TRBV30,CAWRTSSLKHYGYTF,TGTGCCTGGAGGACCTCTAGTCTGAAACACTATGGCTACACCTTC
few,TRBJ2-1,TRBD2,TRBV7-2,CASSSRTSGRVEQFF,TGTGCCAGCAGCTCCCGGACTAGCGGGAGAGTTGAGCAGTTCTTC
-,TRBJ2-7,-,TRBV11-1,CASSFGGLYEQYF,TGTGCCAGCAGCTTCGGGGGACTCTACGAGCAGTACTTC
-,TRBJ1-4,TRBD1,TRBV7-2,CASSGGGTGGEKLFF,TGTGCCAGCAGCGGGGGTGGGACAGGGGGCGAAAAACTGTTTTTT
-,TRBJ1-1,TRBD1,TRBV19,CASKTQGANTEAFF,TGTGCCAGTAAAACACAGGGGGCGAACACTGAAGCTTTCTTT
-,TRBJ1-3,-,TRBV28,CASSLGGTSGNTIYF,TGTGCCAGCAGTTTAGGAGGTACGTCTGGAAACACCATATATTTT
-,TRBJ2-6,-,TRBV30,CAWSGRGRLPGANVLTF,TGTGCCTGGAGTGGGAGGGGGCGACTCCCTGGGGCCAACGTCCTGACTTTC
-,TRBJ1-2,-,TRBV6-5,CASSYSHSIPTYGYTF,TGTGCCAGCAGTTACTCCCACTCGATCCCCACCTATGGCTACACCTTC
-,TRBJ1-2,-,TRBV10-3,CAISEGRGPNYGYTF,TGTGCCATCAGTGAGGGGCGGGGGCCAAACTATGGCTACACCTTC